The 28 T cell receptor beta chains presented below share a single source sample, sequenced in a study of tumor and adjacent non-tumor tissue in lung cancer (dated by TCRdb to between 2018 and 2020). RNA was extracted from bulk unsorted tissue and checked for quality with a NanoDrop ND-1000 and an Agilent 2100. Distant non-tumor tissue taken more than 3 cm from the tumor edge was used as the normal lung sample. Libraries came from multiplex PCR. The instrument was an Illumina HiSeq 2500. TCRbeta libraries were constructed through three rounds of nested PCR with primers (Table S4) according to protocols modified from ARM-PCR. TCRdb ran its own pipeline on the public reads, namely fastp trimming at Q25 and MiXCR clone calling, and kept in-frame beta chains. Rows are unified per CDR3 protein, each entry keeping the most common DNA and genes. Across this sample there are approximately 79,000 distinct CDR3 sequences, with less than 85% seen only once. Around 40% of the sample comes from the top ten.

The sequencing sample was made of distant non-tumor lung tissue. These receptors originate from a man aged 70 or older with non-small cell lung cancer.

With regard to this clonotype: Its ends do not fully match the called genes, so a read error is possible. J is TRBJ2-5 and V is TRBV29-1; D may be TRBD1 (6 bases). The CDR3 spans 13 residues. The germline V gene encodes CDR1 SQVTM and CDR2 ANQGSEA. The CDR3 nucleotides are TGCAGCGTGGTCGACAGGTTCCAAGAGACGCAGCATTTC. Amino acids: CSVVDRFQETQHF. The full variable domain, in which reference TRBV29-1 and TRBJ2-5 provide the parts outside the CDR3, is SAVISQKPSRDICQRGTSLTIQCQVDSQVTMMFWYRQQPGQSLTLIATANQGSEATYESGFVIDKFPISRPNLTFSTLTVSNMSPEDSSIYLCSVVDRFQETQHFGPGTRLLVL.

Notes on this clonotype: This may be a read error, as it is one base from a much larger clone. The chain recombines TRBV5-4 with TRBJ2-3; TRBD2 agrees at 8 bases. Germline trimming cut 4 bases from V and 5 bases from J; bases unmatched to any gene: 9. CDR1 and CDR2 from the germline V gene are SGHNT and YYREEE (reference sequence). The CDR3 extends over 15 amino acids. In DNA form, the CDR3 reads TGTGCCAGCAGCGCCGAATGGACTAGCCAAGATACGCAGTATTTT. It encodes CASSAEWTSQDTQYF. Variable domain in full (rest from reference TRBV5-4 and TRBJ2-3): ETGVTQSPTHLIKTRGQQVTLRCSSQSGHNTVSWYQQALGQGPQFIFQYYREEENGRGNFPPRFSGLQFPNYSSELNVNALELDDSALYLCASSAEWTSQDTQYFGPGTRLTVL.

This rearrangement joins TRBV11-1 to TRBJ2-5; a weak D match, TRBD2 (5 bases). This CDR3 has 13 amino acids. The germline V gene encodes CDR1 SGHAT and CDR2 FQDESV (reference sequence). The CDR3 region is CTTSFFKRETQYF. The CDR3 DNA reads TGTACCACCAGCTTTTTCAAGCGGGAGACCCAGTACTTC.

The gene calls are TRBV6-5 and TRBJ2-1; no clear D. The germline V gene has CDR1 MNHEY and CDR2 SVGAGI. The CDR3 has 11 amino acids. In DNA form, the CDR3 reads TGTCTCAGTAATACCGGGAATGAGCAGTTCTTC. This encodes CLSNTGNEQFF.

The chain recombines TRBV10-3 with TRBJ2-5; 7 nucleotides agree with TRBD2. The germline V gene has CDR1 ENHRY and CDR2 SYGVKD. After removal of 6 bases from V and 9 bases from J, the junction contained 19 bases not matched to a gene. This CDR3 has 16 amino acids. This CDR3 is CAIRIERGPLSGPQYF. CDR3 DNA: TGTGCCATCAGGATCGAGCGGGGCCCTTTGTCGGGGCCCCAGTACTTC.

In the case of this clonotype: The missing conserved phenylalanine or tryptophan at the end of this CDR3 makes a read error likely. No DNA is shown, since the ends of the CDR3 on it are uncertain; the CDR3 is the one TCRdb lists. The chain joins TRBV28 to TRBJ1-2. The CDR3 has 14 amino acids, counting both end residues. The germline V gene has CDR1 MDHEN and CDR2 SYDVKM. CDR3 in amino acids: CASSPSGRVSGYTS.

Regarding this clonotype: Germline is not matched at one junction end, which may reflect a read error. The rearrangement joins TRBV29-1 to TRBJ1-2, with D unresolved. Per the germline V gene, CDR1 is SQVTM and CDR2 is ANQGSEA. The CDR3 has 13 residues. The CDR3 sequence: CSILQTGDYGYSF. In DNA form, the CDR3 reads TGCAGCATTCTCCAGACGGGAGACTATGGCTACAGCTTC. Based on the CDR3 plus reference TRBV29-1 and TRBJ1-2, the full variable domain is SAVISQKPSRDICQRGTSLTIQCQVDSQVTMMFWYRQQPGQSLTLIATANQGSEATYESGFVIDKFPISRPNLTFSTLTVSNMSPEDSSIYLCSILQTGDYGYSFGSGTRLTVV.

Of note for this clonotype: Likely a read error: the CDR3 ends without its conserved phenylalanine or tryptophan. No DNA is shown, since the ends of the CDR3 on it are uncertain; the CDR3 is the one TCRdb lists. The chain joins TRBV12-3 or TRBV12-4 to TRBJ2-5; the table calls TRBD2, which could not be checked here. Including both end residues, the CDR3 is 20 amino acids long. This chain's CDR3 is CASRKSDHPTSGLPQETQCS.

With respect to this clonotype: An end of the junction differs from the germline gene, which may be a read error. The chain employs TRBV6-5 and TRBJ2-1; maybe TRBD1 (5 bases). Germline CDR1 and CDR2: MNHEY and SVGAGI. This CDR3 contains 14 residues. The CDR3 nucleotides are TGTGCCAGCAGTTCCCAAGACAGAACCAATGAGCAGTTATTC. Its protein product is CASSSQDRTNEQLF.

Notes on this clonotype: The CDR3 does not end in the conserved phenylalanine or tryptophan, so this is likely a read error. The limits of the CDR3 on the DNA are not certain, so only TCRdb's listed CDR3 is given. This sequence joins TRBV10-3 and TRBJ2-7; TRBD1 was called by the table and not checked on the DNA. The CDR3 contains 14 residues when both ends are counted. Germline CDR1 and CDR2: ENHRY and SYGVKD. The CDR3 spells CACTTGTGPYEHYL.

Concerning this clonotype itself: This is likely a read error, given that the CDR3 carries no conserved phenylalanine or tryptophan at its end. The V and J genes are TRBV12-5 and TRBJ1-5; 8 nucleotides line up with TRBD1. CDR3 length: 13 residues. With 7 bases clipped from V and 5 bases from J, the junction kept 4 bases outside the gene matches. The germline V gene encodes CDR1 LGHNT and CDR2 FRNRAP. The CDR3 DNA follows: TGTGCTAGTGCCCTGGACAGGGATCAGCCCCAGCATATT. Translation gives CASALDRDQPQHI.

This clonotype was recorded at least ten times. This chain joins TRBV11-2 and TRBJ2-1, with a weak D call TRBD2 (5 bases). The CDR3 has 15 residues. V lost 5 bases to trimming and J lost 1 base, with 12 bases between them. The germline V gene encodes CDR1 SGHAT and CDR2 FQNNGV. The CDR3: CASSRPRTSYNEQFF. The CDR3 DNA reads TGTGCCAGCAGCCGACCTCGGACTTCCTACAATGAGCAGTTCTTC. Full variable domain (remainder filled in from reference TRBV11-2 and TRBJ2-1): EAGVAQSPRYKIIEKRQSVAFWCNPISGHATLYWYQQILGQGPKLLIQFQNNGVVDDSQLPKDRFSAERLKGVDSTLKIQPAKLEDSAVYLCASSRPRTSYNEQFFGPGTRLTVL.

As concerns this clonotype: At one of its ends the junction is not consistent with the germline gene, which may arise from a read error. The gene calls are TRBV11-1 and TRBJ2-1; TRBD2 might be the D (5 bases). The CDR3 runs 16 residues. CDR1 is SGHAT, CDR2 FQDESV, per germline (reference sequence). This CDR3 reads CVSNPLTSGKNNEQFF. CDR3 coding DNA: TGTGTCAGCAATCCGCTAACTAGTGGCAAAAACAATGAGCAGTTCTTC.

This clonotype has a count of ten or more. This rearrangement joins TRBV20-1 to TRBJ1-1; possibly TRBD1 for D (5 bases). The CDR3 contains 12 residues. The V end was cut by 0 bases, the J end by 4 bases, with 6 bases between. Germline CDR1 reads DFQATT; CDR2 reads SNEGSKA (reference sequence). The CDR3 DNA follows: TGCAGTGCTAGAGAGGGGCCCACTGAAGCTTTCTTT. This codes for CSAREGPTEAFF.

The table lists this clonotype with a count of one. The junction departs from the called germline gene at one end, perhaps through a read error. This chain joins TRBV6-4 and TRBJ2-3, with TRBD2 matching 9 bases. CDR1 is MRHNA and CDR2 is SNTAGT in the germline V gene. This CDR3 spans 15 amino acids. CDR3 nucleotides: TGTGCCAGCAGTGAGGGGAGCGGGGGGACAGAAACGCAGTATTTT. It yields the protein CASSEGSGGTETQYF.

This clonotype was detected a few times. A single base separates this from a much larger clone, so it may be a read error. This chain links TRBV6-1 with TRBJ1-1; D is undetermined. The CDR3 consists of 14 residues. V was shortened by 4 bases and J by 4 bases, with 13 bases between the two germline ends. Per germline, CDR1 MNHNS and CDR2 SASEGT. The CDR3 bases are TGTGCCAGCAGTGCCCCCATCTTGTCCACTGAAGCTTTCTTT. It translates to CASSAPILSTEAFF.

This chain joins TRBV6-5 and TRBJ2-6; 12 bases line up with TRBD1. Looked up from germline, CDR1 is MNHEY and CDR2 is SVGAGI. This CDR3 has 17 amino acids. V was pared by 8 bases and J by 6 bases, with 11 bases of the junction left unmatched. In DNA, the CDR3 is TGTGCCAGCTGTTCCGGGACAGGGGGCTCTATGGCCAACGTCCTGACTTTC. It yields the protein CASCSGTGGSMANVLTF.

A word on this clonotype: The junction departs from germline at one end; a sequencing error may be responsible. This rearrangement joins TRBV29-1 to TRBJ2-3, with D perhaps TRBD1 or TRBD2 (5 bases each). Germline assignment: CDR1 SQVTM and CDR2 ANQGSEA. The CDR3 length is 15 residues. The CDR3 nucleotides read TGCAGCGATACCCCCGGGAATGGGGCCACAGATACACAGTATTTT. Its translation is CSDTPGNGATDTQYF.

Note on this clonotype: Mismatch with germline at one junction end may stem from a read error. The gene calls are TRBV24-1 and TRBJ1-5; D perhaps matches TRBD1 (5 bases). The CDR3 has 17 residues. CDR1 KGHDR and CDR2 SFDVKD come from the germline V gene. This chain's CDR3 is CATSGSRIGASNRPQHF. In DNA form, the CDR3 reads TGTGCCACCAGTGGGTCCAGGATTGGGGCTAGCAATCGGCCCCAGCATTTT.

V gene TRBV11-2 combines with J gene TRBJ2-3; D possibly corresponds to TRBD2 (7 bases). Germline CDR1 reads SGHAT; CDR2 reads FQNNGV. This CDR3 comprises 16 residues. V was cut by 5 bases and J by 7 bases, with 22 bases left in between. The CDR3 DNA is TGTGCCAGCAGCCTCGGGGGGCTAGCACTAACAAATACGCAGTATTTT. Encoded protein: CASSLGGLALTNTQYF.

Concerning this clonotype: Germline and junction disagree at one end, which may indicate a read error. The chain links TRBV6-6 to TRBJ1-1; 8 nucleotides agree with TRBD1. CDR1 MNHNY and CDR2 SVGAGI come from the germline V gene (reference sequence). The CDR3 consists of 15 residues. The CDR3 protein is CASSSGQGGRDEGFF. The CDR3 DNA reads TGTGCCAGCAGTAGTGGACAGGGAGGAAGGGATGAAGGTTTCTTT.

This clonotype showed up just once. Compared with germline, one end of the junction differs, possibly owing to a read error. This chain joins TRBV11-2 and TRBJ2-1; 10 bases are shared with TRBD1. The germline CDR1 and CDR2 sequences are SGHAT and FQNNGV. CDR3 length equals 16 residues. CDR3 in amino acids: CASSSIGTGDINEQFF. The CDR3 DNA reads as TGTGCCAGTAGCTCGATCGGGACAGGGGATATCAATGAGCAGTTCTTC. The full variable domain, in which reference TRBV11-2 and TRBJ2-1 provide the parts outside the CDR3, is EAGVAQSPRYKIIEKRQSVAFWCNPISGHATLYWYQQILGQGPKLLIQFQNNGVVDDSQLPKDRFSAERLKGVDSTLKIQPAKLEDSAVYLCASSSIGTGDINEQFFGPGTRLTVL.

The chain joins TRBV5-4 to TRBJ2-1; 8 bases are a match to TRBD1. CDR3 length equals 17 residues. With 4 bases clipped from V and 3 bases from J, the junction kept 12 bases outside the gene matches. In germline, CDR1 is SGHNT, CDR2 YYREEE (reference sequence). CDR3 DNA sequence: TGTGCCAGCAGCACCCTGTCCCCAGGGGGCGGCTACAATGAGCAGTTCTTC. It specifies CASSTLSPGGGYNEQFF.

Turning to this clonotype: Compared with germline, one end of the junction differs, possibly owing to a read error. The chain uses TRBV6-6 and TRBJ2-7; weak D call: TRBD1 (6 bases). CDR1 and CDR2 (germline): MNHNY, SVGAGI (reference sequence). The CDR3 loop spans 17 amino acids. CDR3 region: CTSSYGYGQYSNYEQYF. The CDR3 DNA is TGTACCAGCAGTTATGGGTATGGACAGTACAGCAACTACGAACAGTACTTC.

About this clonotype: The junction and the germline gene differ at one end; a read error may be behind it. The V call is TRBV29-1, the J call TRBJ2-5, with D possibly matching TRBD1 (5 bases). Germline CDR1 and CDR2: SQVTM and ANQGSEA. This CDR3 has 13 residues. CDR3 protein: CSVGHGFQETLYF. As DNA, the CDR3 is TGCAGCGTCGGACACGGGTTCCAAGAGACCCTGTACTTC.

This clonotype was seen many times. It may be a read error: a sequence one base away is much more abundant. Because the CDR3 is missing its conserved closing phenylalanine or tryptophan, this is likely a read error. This chain links TRBV29-1 with TRBJ1-2; D unresolved. This CDR3 comprises 14 residues. Per germline, CDR1 SQVTM and CDR2 ANQGSEA. Trimming took 4 bases from V and 7 from J, leaving 19 bases between them. The CDR3 spells CSVGTPLVRGGYTL. The DNA of the CDR3 is TGCAGCGTTGGGACCCCCTTAGTTCGCGGTGGCTACACCCTC.

A note on this clonotype: One end of the junction does not line up with germline, which may come from a read error. The rearrangement links TRBV11-3 to TRBJ1-1; tentatively, D is TRBD1 (6 bases). This CDR3 is built from 14 residues. Germline CDR1 is SGHNT and CDR2 is YENEEA. CDR3 DNA: TGTGCCAGTATGCGGACGGGGGCGTTCACTGAAGCTCTCTTT. Encoded protein: CASMRTGAFTEALF.

The chain joins TRBV6-6 to TRBJ2-1; TRBD2 agrees at 15 bases. The CDR3 loop spans 17 amino acids. Germline V lookup: CDR1 MNHNY, CDR2 SVGAGI (reference sequence). The ends lost 2 bases at V and 9 bases at J; junction bases unmatched: 8. The CDR3 DNA reads as TGTGCCAGCAGTTACCCGGGACTAGCGGGAGGCCTAGGTGAGCAGTTCTTC. Translation: CASSYPGLAGGLGEQFF.